This TCR beta chain derives from a study of tumor and adjacent non-tumor tissue in lung cancer. In the study overall: Aged about 30 to 76 years, patients included fewer than 11 men and roughly 5 women with stage I to III disease. Some 4.1 million productive TCRbeta reads were obtained per sample on average. General study points: In normal lung, the top 100 clones were significantly more dominant than in tumor. TCR diversity was significantly greater in tumor than normal lung tissue.

To note about this clonotype: Its antigen is as yet unknown. At one end the junction does not follow the germline gene, possibly because of a read error.

The length of the CDR3 is 14 residues. The germline V gene encodes CDR1 SGHDN and CDR2 FVKESK. The template was RNA from unsorted bulk tissue. The normal lung tissue was taken more than 3 cm from the tumor edge. The library came from three nested PCR rounds adapted from ARM-PCR protocols. A single record per CDR3 protein comes from TCRdb applying MiXCR to the multiplex PCR reads. Of roughly 45,000 distinct CDR3 sequences listed, 60% were seen once; the top ten hold 45%. The chain joins TRBV14 to TRBJ2-7; tentatively, D is TRBD1 (6 bases). The sequence was collected from a man between 45 and 60 years old with non-small cell lung cancer. The sequenced sample consisted of distant non-tumor lung tissue. The CDR3 DNA follows: TGTGCTAGCAGCCAAGACCTAAGGACAGTCCGACAGTACTTC. Translated: CASSQDLRTVRQYF.